This passage covers 32 T cell receptor beta chains from one sample sequenced in a study of blood T cell repertoires in COVID-19 (dated by TCRdb to about 2020). The library was obtained by the immunoSEQ multiplex PCR assay. TCRdb carries this immuneACCESS record with in-frame sequences only. Its versions omit some clonotypes, under half of them owing to an unresolved V gene in the studies checked, with the rest unexplained. This sample holds around 140,000 clones; around 73% were observed only once. Approximately 6% of the sample comes from the top ten. The sample comprised PBMCs or T cells enriched from blood (not recorded which). Receptor source: a woman aged 50 to 65 who had recovered from COVID-19.

The V call is TRBV5-3, the J call TRBJ1-2; D is unclear. TRBV5-3 qualifies as an ORF whose function is uncertain. The CDR3 covers 12 residues. V was clipped by 4 bases and J by 8 bases, with 12 bases between them. The CDR3 sequence is CARSLRAAGYTF. The CDR3 region has the DNA TGTGCCAGAAGCCTGCGGGCCGCCGGCTACACCTTC.

The J gene is TRBJ1-1, the V gene TRBV15; 9 bases fit TRBD1. This CDR3 is 15 amino acids long. Germline lookup yields CDR1 LNHNV and CDR2 YYDKDF (reference sequence). Unmatched junction bases numbered 3, after V lost 4 bases and J lost 0 bases. The CDR3 DNA follows: TGTGCCACCAGCACACAGGGGGCGCTGAACACTGAAGCTTTCTTT. As protein: CATSTQGALNTEAFF.

The sample holds a few counts of this clone. The gene calls are TRBV5-1 and TRBJ2-5; 7 bases match TRBD1. Germline V lookup: CDR1 SGHRS, CDR2 YFSETQ. This CDR3 spans 17 amino acids. V lost 0 bases and J lost 5; bases outside the gene matches: 13. The CDR3 spells CASSLDRGVLGRETQYF. The CDR3 DNA sequence: TGCGCCAGCAGCTTGGACAGGGGTGTGTTGGGTAGGGAGACCCAGTACTTC.

This sequence joins TRBV18 and TRBJ1-6; D remains ambiguous. Trimming took off 3 bases at V and 4 bases at J, with 16 bases between the two ends. The CDR3 length is 17 residues. Germline V gene sequence: CDR1 KGHSH, CDR2 LQKENI. The CDR3 DNA is TGTGCCAGCTCACCTACGCTCGGACTGGATTATAATTCACCCCTCCACTTT. Translation: CASSPTLGLDYNSPLHF.

This clone occurred once. The CDR3 DNA reads as TGTGCCAGCAGTTTGGACCGGGACAGGGGATCCTACGAGCAGTACTTC. Protein: CASSLDRDRGSYEQYF. J is TRBJ2-7 and V is TRBV28; 10 bases fit TRBD1. Germline V gene lookup returns CDR1 MDHEN and CDR2 SYDVKM. The CDR3 is 16 amino acids. The junction had 6 bases not matched to a gene; V was cut back by 3 bases and J by 1 base.

The chain combines TRBV6-5 with TRBJ1-3; D is ambiguous. V shed 3 bases and J shed 2 bases, with 11 bases lying between them. The CDR3 consists of 15 residues. Germline CDR1 reads MNHEY; CDR2 reads SVGAGI. CDR3: CASSYKPGAGNTIYF. The CDR3 region has the DNA TGTGCCAGCAGTTATAAGCCCGGAGCTGGAAACACCATATATTTT.

This sequence joins TRBV11-2 and TRBJ1-4; the D is unclear. The CDR3 spans 13 residues. V lost 5 bases and J 7 bases, leaving 11 bases between the germline ends. From germline, CDR1 is SGHAT and CDR2 FQNNGV. The CDR3 is CASSPHSGEKLFF. The DNA for the CDR3 is TGTGCCAGCAGCCCCCACAGCGGTGAAAAACTGTTTTTT. Together with reference TRBV11-2 and TRBJ1-4, the CDR3 gives the full variable domain: EAGVAQSPRYKIIEKRQSVAFWCNPISGHATLYWYQQILGQGPKLLIQFQNNGVVDDSQLPKDRFSAERLKGVDSTLKIQPAKLEDSAVYLCASSPHSGEKLFFGSGTQLSVL.

The V and J genes are TRBV7-8 and TRBJ1-4, with D possibly being TRBD1 (6 bases). With 2 bases removed from V and 7 bases from J, the gap between germline ends came to 17 bases. The CDR3 length is 16 residues. Germline lookup yields CDR1 SGHVS and CDR2 FQNEAQ. This CDR3 is CASSLRARRDTEKLFF. The CDR3 nucleotides read TGTGCCAGCAGCTTAAGGGCCCGTCGGGACACTGAAAAACTGTTTTTT.

The chain joins TRBV6-2 or TRBV6-3 to TRBJ2-1; D is unclear. The length of the CDR3 is 11 residues. Per the germline V gene, CDR1 is MNHEY and CDR2 is SVGEGT. V was shortened by 2 bases and J by 14 bases, with 10 bases between the two germline ends. CDR3 region: CASSYNQREFF. The CDR3 DNA is TGTGCCAGCAGTTACAACCAGCGCGAGTTCTTC.

This clone has a handful of counts. V usage is TRBV11-2 and J usage is TRBJ1-1; D unresolved. The V end lost 1 base, the J end lost 0 bases, and 9 bases lay between the germline ends. Germline CDR1 is SGHAT and CDR2 is FQNNGV. The CDR3 sequence is 15 residues long. CDR3 nucleotide sequence: TGTGCCAGCAGCTTAGTGAGGGCCTTGAACACTGAAGCTTTCTTT. It encodes CASSLVRALNTEAFF.

The chain carries TRBV6-5 and TRBJ2-3, with TRBD2 matching 8 bases. This CDR3 is 15 amino acids long. Germline V CDR1 and CDR2: MNHEY, SVGAGI. V gave up 3 bases and J gave up 4 bases; unmatched junction bases: 6. This CDR3 reads CASSYSAGGADTQYF. As DNA, the CDR3 is TGTGCCAGCAGTTATAGCGCGGGGGGTGCAGATACGCAGTATTTT.

The V call is TRBV6-2 or TRBV6-3, the J call TRBJ2-5, with D perhaps TRBD2 (8 bases). The CDR3 contains 19 residues. Trimming cost V 6 bases and J 8 bases, with 34 bases left between them. Per the germline V gene, CDR1 is MNHEY and CDR2 is SVGEGT. CDR3 loop: CASSRAVGLGPPRGNTQYF. CDR3 in DNA: TGTGCCAGCAGCCGCGCCGTGGGACTAGGCCCCCCCAGGGGGAATACCCAGTACTTC.

In this sample, this clone turned up a few times. The chain combines TRBV24-1 with TRBJ1-2; tentatively, D is TRBD1 (6 bases). The V and J ends lost 10 bases and 7 bases respectively, with 21 bases between them. The CDR3 spans 14 residues. Germline values: CDR1 KGHDR, CDR2 SFDVKD. Here the CDR3 reads CATLDDTRGGGYTF. For the CDR3, the DNA is TGTGCCACTTTGGATGATACCAGAGGGGGTGGCTACACCTTC.

This chain uses TRBV9 with TRBJ2-6; a weak D match, TRBD2 (6 bases). Trimming took off 0 bases at V and 4 bases at J, with 11 bases between the two ends. From germline, CDR1 is SGDLS and CDR2 YYNGEE. The CDR3 is 16 amino acids. CDR3 sequence: CASSVAIGGGANVLTF. The CDR3, as DNA: TGTGCCAGCAGCGTAGCTATCGGGGGAGGGGCCAACGTCCTGACTTTC. Full variable domain (missing parts from reference TRBV9 and TRBJ2-6): DSGVTQTPKHLITATGQRVTLRCSPRSGDLSVYWYQQSLDQGLQFLIQYYNGEERAKGNILERFSAQQFPDLHSELNLSSLELGDSALYFCASSVAIGGGANVLTFGAGSRLTVL.

This clone has a single count. The gene calls are TRBV29-1 and TRBJ1-2, with D perhaps TRBD1 (6 bases). The germline gives CDR1 SQVTM, CDR2 ANQGSEA. With 6 bases removed from V and 7 bases from J, the gap between germline ends came to 15 bases. The CDR3 loop spans 12 amino acids. The CDR3 sequence is CSVGIAGVGYTF. The CDR3, as DNA: TGCAGCGTGGGCATAGCAGGGGTTGGCTACACCTTC.

The V call is TRBV14, the J call TRBJ2-5; D unresolved. V was trimmed by 0 bases and J by 5 bases, leaving 7 bases between them. CDR3 length: 13 amino acids. Germline CDR1 and CDR2: SGHDN and FVKESK. This chain's CDR3 is CASSQDVGETQYF. CDR3 sequence (DNA): TGTGCCAGCAGCCAAGATGTCGGGGAGACCCAGTACTTC. Full variable domain (outside the CDR3, taken from reference TRBV14 and TRBJ2-5): EAGVTQFPSHSVIEKGQTVTLRCDPISGHDNLYWYRRVMGKEIKFLLHFVKESKQDESGMPNNRFLAERTGGTYSTLKVQPAELEDSGVYFCASSQDVGETQYFGPGTRLLVL.

The count of this clone is one. The J gene is TRBJ1-2, the V gene TRBV5-6, with TRBD1 as a possible D gene (6 bases). This CDR3 is built from 16 residues. The germline CDR1 and CDR2 sequences are SGHDT and YYEEEE. Trimming shortened V by 4 bases and J by 0 bases, and 16 bases separated the two germline ends. DNA of the CDR3: TGTGCCAGCAGCATTTTCCGGGACACCACTAACTATGGCTACACCTTC. As protein: CASSIFRDTTNYGYTF. Full variable domain (remainder filled in from reference TRBV5-6 and TRBJ1-2): DAGVTQSPTHLIKTRGQQVTLRCSPKSGHDTVSWYQQALGQGPQFIFQYYEEEERQRGNFPDRFSGHQFPNYSSELNVNALLLGDSALYLCASSIFRDTTNYGYTFGSGTRLTVV.

There are a few counts of this clone. The rearrangement joins TRBV5-1 to TRBJ1-1; 9 bases align to TRBD1. Germline assignment: CDR1 SGHRS and CDR2 YFSETQ. Losses at the gene ends were 4 bases for V and 7 bases for J; bases not matched to a gene: 8. The CDR3 has 14 amino acids. DNA for the CDR3: TGCGCCAGCAGCAAAGGACAGGGGTTGAATGAAGCTTTCTTT. It is translated as CASSKGQGLNEAFF.

The chain carries TRBV3-1 (or the pseudogene TRBV3-2) and TRBJ2-4, with TRBD1 matching 7 bases. Germline V lookup: CDR1 LGHDT, CDR2 YNNKEL (reference sequence). The CDR3 has 16 amino acids. Trimming at V came to 1 base and at J to 1 base, leaving 4 bases not matched to a gene. In DNA form, the CDR3 reads TGTGCCAGCAGCCAAGCCCCGACAGGGGCCAAAAACATTCAGTACTTC. Translated: CASSQAPTGAKNIQYF.

This clone was detected only a few times. The chain joins TRBV27 to TRBJ1-5; no reliable D call. Looked up from germline, CDR1 is MNHEY and CDR2 is SMNVEV (reference sequence). The CDR3 covers 13 residues. The V end was cut by 3 bases, the J end by 7 bases, with 10 bases between. The CDR3 DNA reads as TGTGCCAGCAGTTTTACTGCAGGCCAGCCCCAGCATTTT. Translated, it gives CASSFTAGQPQHF.

The chain couples TRBV7-3 to TRBJ1-1; 11 bases are shared with TRBD1. The CDR3 length is 15 residues. Trimming took 2 bases from V and 4 from J; bases not matched to a gene: 3. Germline lookup yields CDR1 SGHTA and CDR2 FQGTGA. CDR3 DNA: TGTGCCAGCAGCTTACGGGGGACAGGGGGCACTGAAGCTTTCTTT. Encoded protein: CASSLRGTGGTEAFF.

The chain recombines TRBV7-3 with TRBJ2-5; 7 bases line up with TRBD1. The CDR3 consists of 13 residues. V shed 1 base, J shed 7 bases, and the junction held 3 bases outside the gene matches. Germline lookup yields CDR1 SGHTA and CDR2 FQGTGA. The CDR3 protein is CASSLRQGGTQYF. CDR3 DNA: TGTGCCAGCAGCTTAAGACAGGGTGGGACCCAGTACTTC. Looking up the rest from reference TRBV7-3 and TRBJ2-5 gives the full variable domain: GAGVSQTPSNKVTEKGKYVELRCDPISGHTALYWYRQSLGQGPEFLIYFQGTGAADDSGLPNDRFFAVRPEGSVSTLKIQRTERGDSAVYLCASSLRQGGTQYFGPGTRLLVL.

The CDR3 sequence is CASSSTLDSAGELFF. The DNA for the CDR3 is TGTGCCAGCAGTTCCACCCTGGACAGCGCCGGGGAGCTGTTTTTT. The chain joins TRBV6-5 to TRBJ2-2; the D gene is possibly TRBD1 (6 bases). Deletions cut 4 bases from V and 6 bases from J, with 15 bases between. The CDR3 runs to 15 residues. Germline CDR1 and CDR2: MNHEY and SVGAGI.

The V call is TRBV10-3, the J call TRBJ2-2; 8 positions agree with TRBD1. V was clipped by 2 bases and J by 4 bases; unmatched bases: 0. This CDR3 spans 14 amino acids. Looked up from germline, CDR1 is ENHRY and CDR2 is SYGVKD. The CDR3 protein is CAISETGGTGELFF. The CDR3 nucleotides read TGTGCCATCAGTGAGACAGGGGGCACCGGGGAGCTGTTTTTT.

This clone was seen a handful of times. The chain links TRBV15 to TRBJ1-2; possible D gene TRBD1, 6 bases. Germline CDR1 is LNHNV and CDR2 is YYDKDF (reference sequence). Trimming pared 3 bases from V and 2 bases from J, leaving 13 bases between. This CDR3 has 15 residues. This CDR3 reads CATSSQMTGNYGYTF. The CDR3 DNA sequence: TGTGCCACCAGCAGTCAAATGACAGGCAACTATGGCTACACCTTC.

At least ten counts were recorded for this clone. The genes are TRBV2 and TRBJ1-1; D gene uncertain. Germline V lookup: CDR1 SNHLY, CDR2 FYNNEI. The CDR3 consists of 14 residues. The ends were cut back, 7 bases at V and 2 bases at J, with 14 bases in the middle. This CDR3 reads CASITTRVNTEAFF. The CDR3 region has the DNA TGTGCCAGCATCACCACGAGGGTTAACACTGAAGCTTTCTTT.

V gene TRBV28 combines with J gene TRBJ1-2; D unclear. The germline V gene encodes CDR1 MDHEN and CDR2 SYDVKM. Trimming stripped 4 bases from V and 5 bases from J, with 14 bases between. This CDR3 comprises 14 residues. The CDR3 reads CASSSPHGPYGYTF. The CDR3 DNA is TGTGCCAGCAGTTCGCCCCACGGTCCTTATGGCTACACCTTC.

The chain links TRBV7-9 to TRBJ1-6; D uncertain. V was shortened by 1 base and J by 8 bases, with 12 bases between the two germline ends. The CDR3 runs to 15 residues. Germline CDR1 is SEHNR and CDR2 is FQNEAQ (reference sequence). CDR3 loop: CASSLESVIDSPLHF. CDR3 nucleotide sequence: TGTGCCAGCAGCTTAGAATCCGTAATTGATTCACCCCTCCACTTT.

J is TRBJ2-1 and V is TRBV11-3; 9 nucleotides line up with TRBD1. In germline, CDR1 is SGHNT, CDR2 YENEEA. V trimming: 0 bases; J trimming: 12 bases; junction bases outside the gene matches: 6. The CDR3 is 14 amino acids. CDR3 in DNA: TGTGCCAGCAGCTTAGATCAGGGACAGGGTGGGCAGTTCTTC. Translating it yields CASSLDQGQGGQFF.

This rearrangement joins TRBV6-6 to TRBJ1-2; perhaps TRBD1 as D (5 bases). V dropped 10 bases and J dropped 8 bases, with 17 bases sitting between them. Per germline, CDR1 MNHNY and CDR2 SVGAGI (reference sequence). CDR3 length: 12 residues. The CDR3 sequence: CATTAGSEGYTF. CDR3 bases: TGTGCCACCACCGCAGGGTCTGAAGGCTACACCTTC.

The chain employs TRBV19 and TRBJ1-2; possible D gene TRBD1, 5 bases. The length of the CDR3 is 14 residues. The germline gives CDR1 LNHDA, CDR2 SQIVND (reference sequence). The V and J ends lost 1 base and 2 bases respectively, with 8 bases between them. The CDR3 DNA reads TGTGCCAGTAGTATAGGCAGGGTGAACTATGGCTACACCTTC. It specifies CASSIGRVNYGYTF.

A remark on this clone: One end of the junction varies from germline; a read error may be responsible. The chain is built from TRBV19 and TRBJ1-4; 12 bases agree with TRBD1. This CDR3 is 13 amino acids long. Germline V gene data show CDR1 as LNHDA and CDR2 as SQIVND (reference sequence). This CDR3 reads CASSDGTGGDLMF. Here the CDR3 DNA reads TGTGCCAGTAGTGATGGGACAGGGGGCGATCTTATGTTT.